This T cell receptor (beta chain) emerged from a study of shared clonotypes between healthy human individuals (dated by TCRdb to about 2020). Looking at the study overall: The cohort comprised a couple of women and a few men aged 18 to 49 years. For each donor, three plates each were used for CD4 naive and CD4 memory, two plates were used for CD8 naive, and one plate was used for CD8 memory. The study deeply sequenced blood TCR repertoires of five healthy adults to estimate repertoire size and the extent of clonotype sharing between individuals. To increase sequencing depth and limit assay-specific biases, different laboratories used diverse techniques to prepare libraries and sequence TCR repertoires. Between about 0.85 and 9.5 billion PBMCs per donor were obtained by leukapheresis. Study-level results and caveats: Even with the large sequencing depth, rarefaction of the sorted-subset datasets indicated that sequencing was incomplete. Sharing across four donors was observed for 5% to 6.5% of naive CD4, over 3% of naive CD8, 2% to 2.5% of memory CD4, and roughly 0.4% of memory CD8 clonotypes. Based on pairwise subsampling, the degree of clonotype sharing among donors was expected to be affected by sequencing depth. Clonotypes shared by all four sorted-subset donors showed higher generation probabilities than non-shared clonotypes. Sampling was limited to blood, and TCR repertoires in tissue likely differ from TCR repertoires in blood. The small number of donors limited the genetic and exposure-history diversity represented. Larger estimated clonotype richness was generally found for naive subsets than for memory subsets.

TCR CDR3 regions were amplified from genomic DNA by multiplex PCR using the deep immunoSEQ assay. Extracted genomic DNA from each cell subset was distributed evenly across all wells of several immunoSEQ 96-well plates, and each plate was treated as a replicate. For sorted subsets, 150 to 250 ng genomic DNA, equal to 30,000 or so T cell genomes, was loaded into each replicate PCR. The purified libraries were quantified using a Qubit 3.0 fluorometer, sized with a Bioanalyzer 2100, and then quantified again using the KAPA Library Quantification kit. A separate single-read 150-cycle Illumina NextSeq 550 flow cell was used to sequence each immunoSEQ 96-well plate. Processing in the source paper ran as follows. The immunoSEQ output contained only junctional sequences without quality scores, so filtering could not match that applied to full-length reads. To assign V/J genes and CDR3, sequences were annotated against IMGT germline references using PyIR, a Python wrapper for IgBLAST v1.9. Reads were removed for weak V/J assignments (E-value above 1e-6), missing CDR3, stop codons, out-of-frame junctions, or ambiguous translated residues. V3J clonotypes were defined as sequences sharing an identical inferred V gene, J gene, and CDR3 amino acid sequence. Percentage overlap between repertoires was computed as shared unique clonotypes divided by the size of the smaller repertoire. Repertoire richness was assessed with RTK rarefaction, the Chao1 estimator, and Recon v2.1 estimates of unobserved clonotypes. For all TCRbeta clonotypes obtained by the gDNA method from a few donors, generation probabilities were computed with OLGA. What TCRdb holds here is the immuneACCESS table cut down to in-frame rearrangements. Part of the clones is not present; checked against another copy, under half of the missing clones reflect an unresolved V gene, and the others are unexplained. The DNA gave D and trimming, while V, J and clone size come from that table. The sample includes about 680,000 clones, with about 90% observed a single time. In total, the top ten clones hold approximately 24% of the sample.

Concerning this clone: The antigen this receptor binds is unknown. Base qualities were left out, and no much larger clone turns up one base away.

The CDR3 numbers 15 residues from cysteine through phenylalanine. Of all the DNA, just the CDR3 is kept, 45 bases in frame from base 1. The germline V gene supplies CDR1 SGHDN and CDR2 FVKESK. Trimming removed 4 bases from V and 7 bases from J, leaving 16 bases between the germline ends. For the CD8 naive samples, CD45RO-negative cells were positively selected for CCR7, yielding a CD45RA+CCR7+ population from which TemRA cells were excluded. The donors were healthy, HIV-negative adults who had no recently reported acute infections or vaccinations. Every donor was a Caucasian adult residing in Nashville, Tennessee, USA. Blood was obtained by leukapheresis, after which PBMCs were separated by Ficoll-Histopaque density gradient centrifugation and cryopreserved in liquid nitrogen vapor phase. Analytical flow cytometry was used to check the purity and quantity of each magnetically sorted T cell population. Each sorted fraction had its genomic DNA isolated and then quantified by UV absorbance on a Nanodrop 2000c.

The V and J genes are TRBV14 and TRBJ1-4; tentative D gene TRBD1, with 6 bases matching. Input material: naive CD8+ T cells sorted from blood. Taken with the paper, the label for cell subset or site translates to: CD45RA+CCR7+. The clonotype originates from a man aged 30 to 45 in good health. CDR3 sequence: CASSPSGGPPEKLFF. Here is the DNA: TGTGCCAGCAGCCCCTCGGGGGGCCCCCCTGAAAAACTGTTTTTT.